A single sample is the source of the 18 T cell receptor beta chains below, sequenced in a study of cytomegalovirus exposure and HLA in healthy donors. Data came from immunoSEQ multiplex PCR; TCRdb stores just in-frame clones and leaves some out. The sample holds about 180,000 clones, around 84% seen once. Input material: PBMCs. The receptor set was obtained from a man between 18 and 29 years old in good health and CMV-seropositive.

The chain uses TRBV2 and TRBJ1-1; D ambiguous. V shed 2 bases and J shed 8 bases, with 9 bases lying between them. The CDR3 has 12 amino acids. Per germline, CDR1 SNHLY and CDR2 FYNNEI. As DNA, the CDR3 is TGTGCCAGCAGTGAAATGGGCAGGGAAGCTTTCTTT. This codes for CASSEMGREAFF.

This clone was counted once. In nucleotides, the CDR3 is TGCAGCGTTGAGGGACAGGGCTACGAGCAGTACTTC. This translates into CSVEGQGYEQYF. The V and J genes are TRBV29-1 and TRBJ2-7; TRBD1 matches at 9 bases. Losses at the gene ends were 3 bases for V and 3 bases for J; bases not matched to a gene: 0. Germline CDR1 and CDR2: SQVTM and ANQGSEA. There are 12 residues in the CDR3.

The rearrangement uses TRBV6-1 and TRBJ1-2; perhaps TRBD1 as D (6 bases). Germline V gene sequence: CDR1 MNHNS, CDR2 SASEGT. Trimming stripped 6 bases from V and 5 bases from J, with 16 bases between. The CDR3 spans 14 residues. CDR3 in amino acids: CASSPRGAKYGYTF. DNA for the CDR3: TGTGCCAGCAGCCCCCGGGGGGCGAAGTATGGCTACACCTTC.

This clone was recorded a few times. The chain couples TRBV27 to TRBJ2-2; 8 bases match TRBD2. The germline CDR1 and CDR2 sequences are MNHEY and SMNVEV (reference sequence). The CDR3 loop spans 15 amino acids. V was pared by 1 base and J by 6 bases, with 4 bases of the junction left unmatched. The CDR3 nucleotides are TGTGCCAGCAGTTTATGGGGGACTAGATCCGGGGAGCTGTTTTTT. This sequence encodes CASSLWGTRSGELFF.

This clone has just one count. The chain joins TRBV28 to TRBJ1-5; 11 positions agree with TRBD1. Germline V CDR1 and CDR2: MDHEN, SYDVKM. CDR3 length equals 16 residues. V lost 3 bases, J lost 1 base, and 2 bases stayed unmatched. In nucleotides, the CDR3 is TGTGCCAGCAGTTTCCGGGACAGGGGGAGCAATCAGCCCCAGCATTTT. The encoded protein is CASSFRDRGSNQPQHF.

The rearrangement links TRBV11-1 to TRBJ2-1; 14 bases are shared with TRBD2. V shed 7 bases and J 0 bases; nucleotides not matched to a gene: 2. The CDR3 is 16 residues long. Germline V gives CDR1 SGHAT, CDR2 FQDESV (reference sequence). CDR3 region: CASTGTSGSSYNEQFF. Written as DNA, the CDR3 is TGTGCCAGCACCGGGACTAGCGGGAGCTCCTACAATGAGCAGTTCTTC.

The V call is TRBV19, the J call TRBJ1-5; D is undetermined. Germline assignment: CDR1 LNHDA and CDR2 SQIVND (reference sequence). The CDR3 is 14 amino acids. V lost 3 bases, J lost 2 bases, and 8 bases lay in between. CDR3 residues: CASSIWRGNQPQHF. CDR3 DNA sequence: TGTGCCAGTAGTATTTGGCGGGGCAATCAGCCCCAGCATTTT.

The rearrangement uses TRBV2 and TRBJ2-3; maybe TRBD1 (7 bases). V lost 3 bases and J 4 bases, leaving 14 bases between the germline ends. Germline V gene lookup returns CDR1 SNHLY and CDR2 FYNNEI. CDR3 length: 15 amino acids. The CDR3 reads CASSDRTGGADTQYF. CDR3 DNA: TGTGCCAGCAGTGACCGGACAGGAGGGGCAGATACGCAGTATTTT.

V usage is TRBV5-4 and J usage is TRBJ1-1; 10 bases map to TRBD1. The J segment lost 7 bases and the V segment lost 4 bases, leaving 7 bases of the junction unmatched. This CDR3 is built from 14 residues. Germline CDR1 and CDR2: SGHNT and YYREEE (reference sequence). The CDR3 is CASSAGDRGVEAFF. CDR3 DNA sequence: TGTGCCAGCAGCGCGGGGGACAGGGGAGTTGAAGCTTTCTTT. The full variable domain, in which reference TRBV5-4 and TRBJ1-1 provide the parts outside the CDR3, is ETGVTQSPTHLIKTRGQQVTLRCSSQSGHNTVSWYQQALGQGPQFIFQYYREEENGRGNFPPRFSGLQFPNYSSELNVNALELDDSALYLCASSAGDRGVEAFFGQGTRLTVV.

The rearrangement uses TRBV28 and TRBJ1-5, with TRBD1 identical over 10 bases. CDR3 length: 16 amino acids. V lost 8 bases, J lost 0 bases, and 7 bases stayed unmatched. In germline, CDR1 is MDHEN, CDR2 SYDVKM. CDR3 loop: CASGRGQGYSNQPQHF. CDR3 sequence (DNA): TGTGCCAGCGGGAGGGGACAGGGGTATAGCAATCAGCCCCAGCATTTT.

This chain connects TRBV5-1 to TRBJ2-3; TRBD1 aligns across 8 bases. The CDR3 sequence is 13 residues long. The germline CDR1 and CDR2 sequences are SGHRS and YFSETQ. J was trimmed by 6 bases and V by 6 bases; bases with no gene match: 6. In DNA form, the CDR3 reads TGCGCCAGCACGACAGGGGCAGGGGATACGCAGTATTTT. Translating gives CASTTGAGDTQYF.

The chain couples TRBV2 to TRBJ1-1; a weak D match, TRBD1 (6 bases). CDR1 is SNHLY, CDR2 FYNNEI, per germline. Trimming cost V 3 bases and J 11 bases, with 22 bases left between them. This CDR3 contains 15 residues. CDR3 DNA: TGTGCCAGCAGTGACGGGACAACCGGTGGACTGATTGCTTTCTTT. The encoded protein is CASSDGTTGGLIAFF. Drawing the rest from reference TRBV2 and TRBJ1-1, the complete variable domain is EPEVTQTPSHQVTQMGQEVILRCVPISNHLYFYWYRQILGQKVEFLVSFYNNEISEKSEIFDDQFSVERPDGSNFTLKIRSTKLEDSAMYFCASSDGTTGGLIAFFGQGTRLTVV.

This clone was recorded once. The chain joins TRBV19 to TRBJ1-5; D gene unclear. V was shortened by 0 bases and J by 4 bases, with 10 bases between the two germline ends. There are 15 residues in the CDR3. CDR1 and CDR2 from the germline V gene are LNHDA and SQIVND (reference sequence). The CDR3 region is CASSIERTGNQPQHF. The CDR3 nucleotides read TGTGCCAGTAGTATAGAACGGACGGGAAATCAGCCCCAGCATTTT.

This chain uses TRBV5-1 with TRBJ2-5, with D hard to call. CDR3 length: 15 amino acids. Germline V gene data show CDR1 as SGHRS and CDR2 as YFSETQ. Trimming took 0 bases from V and 2 from J, leaving 11 bases between them. Here the CDR3 DNA reads TGCGCCAGCAGCTTGGACGGGTACCCACAAGAGACCCAGTACTTC. Translated: CASSLDGYPQETQYF.

The CDR3 DNA follows: TGTGCCAGCAGTTTCTCACAGGGCCACACAGATACGCAGTATTTT. Translated, it gives CASSFSQGHTDTQYF. This chain uses TRBV28 with TRBJ2-3, with a possible D match to TRBD1 (6 bases). This CDR3 is built from 15 residues. With 3 bases removed from V and 2 bases from J, the gap between germline ends came to 12 bases. The germline V gene has CDR1 MDHEN and CDR2 SYDVKM.

The table lists this clone with a few counts. The chain uses TRBV18 and TRBJ1-1; 7 nucleotides line up with TRBD1. Germline lookup yields CDR1 KGHSH and CDR2 LQKENI. The CDR3 contains 16 residues. The ends lost 0 bases at V and 3 bases at J; junction bases unmatched: 7. CDR3 coding DNA: TGTGCCAGCTCACCACCTTTACAGGGGAGGCACACTGAAGCTTTCTTT. Protein product: CASSPPLQGRHTEAFF.

The chain links TRBV2 to TRBJ2-7; 7 nucleotides align to TRBD2. V trimming: 5 bases; J trimming: 6 bases; junction bases outside the gene matches: 10. The CDR3 runs to 14 residues. The germline V gene has CDR1 SNHLY and CDR2 FYNNEI. CDR3 sequence reads: CASSKARDYGEQYF. CDR3 bases: TGTGCCAGCAGTAAGGCCCGGGACTACGGCGAGCAGTACTTC.

The V gene is TRBV11-1, the J gene TRBJ1-1, with 9 bases that match TRBD1. Per germline, CDR1 SGHAT and CDR2 FQDESV (reference sequence). Trimming took 1 base from V and 0 from J; bases not matched to a gene: 3. This CDR3 is built from 16 residues. The CDR3 protein is CASSLDGTGMNTEAFF. CDR3 DNA sequence: TGTGCCAGCAGCTTAGATGGGACAGGGATGAACACTGAAGCTTTCTTT.